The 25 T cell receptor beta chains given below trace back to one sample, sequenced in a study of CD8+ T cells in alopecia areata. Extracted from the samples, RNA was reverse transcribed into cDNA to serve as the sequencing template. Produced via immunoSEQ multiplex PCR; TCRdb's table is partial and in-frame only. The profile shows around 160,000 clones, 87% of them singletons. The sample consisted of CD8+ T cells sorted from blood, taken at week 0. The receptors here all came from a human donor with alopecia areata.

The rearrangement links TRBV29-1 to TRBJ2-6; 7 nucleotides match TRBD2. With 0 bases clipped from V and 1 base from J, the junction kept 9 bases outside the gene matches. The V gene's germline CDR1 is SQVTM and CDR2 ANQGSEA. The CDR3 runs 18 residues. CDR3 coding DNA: TGCAGCGTTGAAGAGGGGATCGGGGGGAGGTCTGGGGCCAACGTCCTGACTTTC. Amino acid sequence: CSVEEGIGGRSGANVLTF.

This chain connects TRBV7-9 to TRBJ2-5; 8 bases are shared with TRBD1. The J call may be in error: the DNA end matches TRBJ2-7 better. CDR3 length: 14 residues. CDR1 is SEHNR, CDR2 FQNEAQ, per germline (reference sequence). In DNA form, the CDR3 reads TGTGCCAGCAGCTTAGAGGACAGGGTAGACGAGCAGTACTTC. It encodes CASSLEDRVDEQYF.

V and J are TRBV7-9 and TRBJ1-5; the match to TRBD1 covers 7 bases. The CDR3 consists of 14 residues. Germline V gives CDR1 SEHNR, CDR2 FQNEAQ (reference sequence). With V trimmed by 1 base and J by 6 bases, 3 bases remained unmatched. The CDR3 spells CASSLEGAGQPQHF. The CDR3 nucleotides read TGTGCCAGCAGCTTAGAGGGGGCTGGTCAGCCCCAGCATTTT.

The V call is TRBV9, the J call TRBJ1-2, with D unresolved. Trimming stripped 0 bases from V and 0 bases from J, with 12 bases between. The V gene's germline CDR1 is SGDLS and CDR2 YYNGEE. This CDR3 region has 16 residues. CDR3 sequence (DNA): TGTGCCAGCAGCGTAGGACGGGCACGCTCTAACTATGGCTACACCTTC. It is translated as CASSVGRARSNYGYTF.

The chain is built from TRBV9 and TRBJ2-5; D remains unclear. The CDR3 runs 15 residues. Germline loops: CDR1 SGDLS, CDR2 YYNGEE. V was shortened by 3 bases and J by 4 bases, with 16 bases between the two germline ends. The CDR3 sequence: CASSALVVGGETQYF. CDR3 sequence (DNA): TGTGCCAGCAGCGCCTTAGTCGTGGGCGGAGAGACCCAGTACTTC.

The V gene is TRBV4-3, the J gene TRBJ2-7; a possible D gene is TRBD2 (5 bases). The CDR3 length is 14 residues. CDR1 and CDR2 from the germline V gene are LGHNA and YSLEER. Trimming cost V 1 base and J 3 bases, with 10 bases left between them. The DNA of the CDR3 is TGCGCCAGCAGCCAAGGGTACGGGAACTACGAGCAGTACTTC. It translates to CASSQGYGNYEQYF.

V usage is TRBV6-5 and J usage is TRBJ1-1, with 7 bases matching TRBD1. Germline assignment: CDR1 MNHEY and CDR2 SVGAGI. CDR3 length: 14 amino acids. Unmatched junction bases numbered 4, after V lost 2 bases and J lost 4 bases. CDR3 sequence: CASSYPDRVTEAFF. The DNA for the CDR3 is TGTGCCAGCAGTTACCCTGACAGGGTCACTGAAGCTTTCTTT.

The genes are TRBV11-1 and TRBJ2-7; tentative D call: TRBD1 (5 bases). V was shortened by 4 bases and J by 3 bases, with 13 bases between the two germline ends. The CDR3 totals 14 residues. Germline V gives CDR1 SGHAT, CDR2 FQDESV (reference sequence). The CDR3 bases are TGTGCCAGCAGCTCTCCGACAGATTTCTACGAGCAGTACTTC. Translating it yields CASSSPTDFYEQYF.

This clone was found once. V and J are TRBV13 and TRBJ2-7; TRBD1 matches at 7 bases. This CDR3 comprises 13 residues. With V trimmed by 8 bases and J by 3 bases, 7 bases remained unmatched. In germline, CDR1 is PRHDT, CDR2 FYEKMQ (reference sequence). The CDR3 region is CASSRDSDYEQYF. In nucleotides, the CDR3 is TGTGCCAGCTCCCGGGACAGTGACTACGAGCAGTACTTC.

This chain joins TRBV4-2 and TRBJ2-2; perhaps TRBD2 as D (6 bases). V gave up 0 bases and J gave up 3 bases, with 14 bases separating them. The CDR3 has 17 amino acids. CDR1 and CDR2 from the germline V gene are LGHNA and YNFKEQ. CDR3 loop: CASSQDSASAYTGELFF. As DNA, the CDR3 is TGTGCCAGCAGCCAAGATTCGGCTAGCGCCTACACCGGGGAGCTGTTTTTT.

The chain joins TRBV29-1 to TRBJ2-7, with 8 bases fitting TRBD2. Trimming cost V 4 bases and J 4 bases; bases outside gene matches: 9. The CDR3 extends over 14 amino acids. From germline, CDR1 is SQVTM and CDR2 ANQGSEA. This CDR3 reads CSVGREEGAYEQYF. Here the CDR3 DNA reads TGCAGCGTTGGGCGGGAGGAGGGAGCTTACGAGCAGTACTTC.

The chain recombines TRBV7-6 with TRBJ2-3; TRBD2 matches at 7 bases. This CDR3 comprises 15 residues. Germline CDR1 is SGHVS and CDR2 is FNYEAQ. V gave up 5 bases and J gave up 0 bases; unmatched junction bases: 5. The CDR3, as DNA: TGTGCCAGCAGCCCCCTAGCGGAAAGCACAGATACGCAGTATTTT. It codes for CASSPLAESTDTQYF. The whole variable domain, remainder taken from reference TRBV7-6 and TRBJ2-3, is GAGVSQSPRYKVTKRGQDVALRCDPISGHVSLYWYRQALGQGPEFLTYFNYEAQQDKSGLPNDRFSAERPEGSISTLTIQRTEQRDSAMYRCASSPLAESTDTQYFGPGTRLTVL.

This CDR3 reads CASSSLIYEQYF. CDR3 DNA sequence: TGTGCCAGCAGCTCACTGATCTACGAGCAGTACTTC. The chain employs TRBV7-9 and TRBJ2-7; the D is unclear. CDR3 length: 12 amino acids. Germline loops: CDR1 SEHNR, CDR2 FQNEAQ (reference sequence). Trimming pared 4 bases from V and 3 bases from J, leaving 7 bases between.

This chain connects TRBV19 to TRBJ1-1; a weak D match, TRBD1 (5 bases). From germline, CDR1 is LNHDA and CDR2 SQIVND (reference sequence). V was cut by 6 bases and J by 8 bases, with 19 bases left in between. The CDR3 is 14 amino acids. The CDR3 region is CASSPGTLLGEAFF. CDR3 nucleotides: TGTGCCAGTAGCCCCGGGACGCTTTTGGGAGAAGCTTTCTTT.

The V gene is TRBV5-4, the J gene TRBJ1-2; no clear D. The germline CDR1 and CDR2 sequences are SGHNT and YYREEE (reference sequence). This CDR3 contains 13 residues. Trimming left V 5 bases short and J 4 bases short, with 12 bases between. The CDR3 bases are TGTGCCAGCAGTGATTCAGGAGCCTATGGCTACACCTTC. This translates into CASSDSGAYGYTF.

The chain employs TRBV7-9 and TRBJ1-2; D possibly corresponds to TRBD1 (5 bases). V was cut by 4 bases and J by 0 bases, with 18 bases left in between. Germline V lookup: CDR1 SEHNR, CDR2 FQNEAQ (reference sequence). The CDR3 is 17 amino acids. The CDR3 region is CASSSTTEGLSNYGYTF. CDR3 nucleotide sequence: TGTGCCAGCAGCTCTACTACTGAGGGACTATCTAACTATGGCTACACCTTC.

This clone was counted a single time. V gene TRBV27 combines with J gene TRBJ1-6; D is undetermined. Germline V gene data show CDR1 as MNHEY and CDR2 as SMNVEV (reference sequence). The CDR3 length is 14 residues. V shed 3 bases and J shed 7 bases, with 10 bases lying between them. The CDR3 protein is CASSLGGNNSPLHF. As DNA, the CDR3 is TGTGCCAGCAGTTTGGGCGGCAACAATTCACCCCTCCACTTT.

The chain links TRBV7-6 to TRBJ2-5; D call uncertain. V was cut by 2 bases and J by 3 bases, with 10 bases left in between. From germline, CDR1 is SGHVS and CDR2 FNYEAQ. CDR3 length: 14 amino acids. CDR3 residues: CASSLRRIEETQYF. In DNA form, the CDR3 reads TGTGCCAGCAGCTTAAGACGGATAGAAGAGACCCAGTACTTC.

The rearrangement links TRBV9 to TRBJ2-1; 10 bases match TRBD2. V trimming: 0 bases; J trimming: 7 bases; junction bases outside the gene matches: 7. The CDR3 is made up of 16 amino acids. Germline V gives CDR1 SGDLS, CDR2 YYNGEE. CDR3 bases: TGTGCCAGCAGCGTAGGGGGACTAGCGTTGGGAAATGAGCAGTTCTTC. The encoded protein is CASSVGGLALGNEQFF.

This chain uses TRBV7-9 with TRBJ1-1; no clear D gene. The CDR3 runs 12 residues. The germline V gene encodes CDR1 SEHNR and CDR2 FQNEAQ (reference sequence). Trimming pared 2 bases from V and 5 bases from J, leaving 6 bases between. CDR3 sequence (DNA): TGTGCCAGCAGCTTAAGACTAACTGAAGCTTTCTTT. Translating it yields CASSLRLTEAFF.

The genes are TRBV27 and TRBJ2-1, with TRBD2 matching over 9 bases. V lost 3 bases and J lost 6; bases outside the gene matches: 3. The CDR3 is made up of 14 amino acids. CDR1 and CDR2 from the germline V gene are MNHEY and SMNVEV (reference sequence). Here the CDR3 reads CASSFSGRINEQFF. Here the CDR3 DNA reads TGTGCCAGCAGTTTTAGCGGGAGAATCAATGAGCAGTTCTTC.

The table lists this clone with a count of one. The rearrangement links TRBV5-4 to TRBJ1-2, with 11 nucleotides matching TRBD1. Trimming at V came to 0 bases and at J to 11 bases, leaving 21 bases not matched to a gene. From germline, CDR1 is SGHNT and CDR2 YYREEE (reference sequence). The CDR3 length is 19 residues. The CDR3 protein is CASSLVPPRQAGTGGIYTF. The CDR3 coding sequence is TGTGCCAGCAGCTTGGTCCCCCCCCGGCAGGCCGGGACAGGGGGAATTTACACCTTC.

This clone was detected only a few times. CDR3 bases: TGTGCCAGCAGCTGGTCTGGCTATGCTGAGCAGTTCTTC. Protein sequence: CASSWSGYAEQFF. The chain uses TRBV16 and TRBJ2-1; D unresolved. The CDR3 totals 13 residues. Germline V gives CDR1 KGHSY, CDR2 FQNENV. The V gene lost 5 bases and the J gene lost 9 bases, with 14 bases spanning the gap.

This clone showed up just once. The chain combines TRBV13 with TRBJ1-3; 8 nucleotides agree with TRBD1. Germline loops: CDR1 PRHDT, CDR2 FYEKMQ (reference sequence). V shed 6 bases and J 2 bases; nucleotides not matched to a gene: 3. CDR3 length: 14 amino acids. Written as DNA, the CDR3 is TGTGCCAGCAGTTTGACAGGGGCTGGAAACACCATATATTTT. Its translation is CASSLTGAGNTIYF.

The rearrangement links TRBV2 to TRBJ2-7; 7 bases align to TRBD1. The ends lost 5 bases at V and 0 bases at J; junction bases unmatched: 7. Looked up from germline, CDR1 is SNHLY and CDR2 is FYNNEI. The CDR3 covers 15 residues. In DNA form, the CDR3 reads TGTGCCAGCAGTCCCGGGACAGCTAACTCCTACGAGCAGTACTTC. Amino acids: CASSPGTANSYEQYF.